This record covers a single T cell receptor beta chain. The sample belongs to a study of blood T cell repertoires in COVID-19. Per the authors' pipeline: Reference gene primer amplification gave estimated nucleated cell counts. Only in-frame clones appear in the TCRdb table, and some are missing; sequencing was by immunoSEQ multiplex PCR. V and J calls and clone size are those listed in that table; D and trimming were worked out from the DNA. The sample contains 85,000 to 120,000 clones, around 84% of which appear only once. This TCR was recovered from a human donor in a cohort sampled during active COVID-19. Material: peripheral blood.

Here the CDR3 reads CSAGRNEKLFF. In DNA, the CDR3 is TGCAGTGCTGGCAGAAATGAAAAACTGTTTTTT. This sequence joins TRBV20-1 and TRBJ1-4; D is uncertain. The length of the CDR3 is 11 residues. Trimming removed 5 bases at V and 5 bases at J, with 6 bases between. CDR1 is DFQATT and CDR2 is SNEGSKA in the germline V gene (reference sequence).